One T cell receptor (beta chain) is described in this entry. This sample stems from a study of blood T cell repertoires in COVID-19. Background on the study: Some COVID-19 samples were acute and others convalescent; all came from the United States, Italy and Spain. PBMCs, B-cell-depleted T cells, or T cells provided the cDNA or gDNA that made up the material.

CDR1 and CDR2 (germline): SQVTM, ANQGSEA. The CDR3 runs 15 residues. Trimming removed 0 bases from V and 8 bases from J; junction bases left unmatched: 9. As originally analysed: Amplified reference gene primers provided the basis for estimating nucleated cell counts. The data were produced by immunoSEQ multiplex PCR, yet TCRdb's version contains in-frame clones alone and is incomplete. Clone size and V and J calls were adopted from that table, with D and trimming inferred from the DNA. The table records 85,000 to 120,000 clones, around 75% of them present only once. The specimen was peripheral blood. This clonotype was obtained from a human donor with acute or convalescent COVID-19. The donor label of this sample is uncertain. The chain links TRBV29-1 to TRBJ2-2; the match to TRBD1 covers 7 bases. CDR3 bases: TGCAGCGTTGAAGACCTGACAGGGACGGGTGGGGAGCTGTTTTTT. Residues: CSVEDLTGTGGELFF.